Below are 8 T cell receptor beta chains sequenced from a single sample in a study of regulatory T cells in long-lasting Graves disease. As for time point: newly diagnosed GD, antithyroid drugs for less than 3 months. Isolated PBMC RNA provided the starting material for the TCR library. Arm-PCR of CDR3 regions and iRepertoire HTBI primers were used to build TCR beta libraries. TCRdb reanalysed the multiplex PCR reads using MiXCR and keeps one entry per CDR3 protein. Of approximately 470,000 distinct CDR3 sequences listed, around 16% are singletons. These records were also assigned to another study, of T cells in Graves' hyperthyroidism and ophthalmopathy.

Sequences were derived from peripheral blood mononuclear cells (PBMCs), sampled at new diagnosis, from a patient treated with antithyroid drugs. Receptors originate from a man aged 40-49 years with Graves disease.

The V gene is TRBV24-1, the J gene TRBJ2-7, with D hard to call. Germline CDR1 and CDR2: KGHDR and SFDVKD. The length of the CDR3 is 15 residues. Trimming took 6 bases from V and 3 from J, leaving 17 bases between them. The CDR3 loop reads CATSTSKAKDYEQYF. The CDR3 nucleotides read TGTGCCACCAGTACGTCCAAGGCCAAGGACTACGAGCAGTACTTC.

Regarding this clonotype: This may come from a read error, since a much larger clone is one base off. V and J are TRBV12-3 or TRBV12-4 and TRBJ2-7; 9 nucleotides agree with TRBD2. Germline trimming cut 11 bases from V and 6 bases from J; bases unmatched to any gene: 8. CDR3 length: 12 residues. This chain's CDR3 is CAGTKGLAEQYF. The CDR3 DNA reads TGTGCCGGCACCAAGGGACTAGCCGAGCAGTACTTC.

Comment on this clonotype: The junction departs from the called germline gene at one end, perhaps through a read error. This chain links TRBV3-1 with TRBJ1-6, with D possibly being TRBD1 (5 bases). The germline V gene encodes CDR1 LGHDT and CDR2 YNNKEL (reference sequence). This CDR3 contains 15 residues. The CDR3 sequence: CVSSQTQERGSPLHF. CDR3 in DNA: TGTGTCAGCAGCCAAACACAGGAACGGGGTTCACCCCTCCACTTT. Variable domain in full (rest from reference TRBV3-1 and TRBJ1-6): DTAVSQTPKYLVTQMGNDKSIKCEQNLGHDTMYWYKQDSKKFLKIMFSYNNKELIINETVPNRFSPKSPDKAHLNLHINSLELGDSAVYFCVSSQTQERGSPLHFGNGTRLTVT.

A few counts support this clonotype. The V gene is TRBV25-1, the J gene TRBJ1-4; tentatively, D is TRBD1 (5 bases). This CDR3 region has 14 residues. The germline V gene encodes CDR1 MGHDK and CDR2 SYGVNS. The ends were cut back, 1 base at V and 12 bases at J, with 15 bases in the middle. The CDR3 here is CASSELRQIHQLFF. CDR3 DNA: TGTGCCAGCAGTGAATTGAGACAGATTCATCAACTGTTTTTT.

On this clonotype: This may be a read error: a much more frequent sequence differs by one nucleotide. The chain has TRBV28 and TRBJ2-7; D possibly corresponds to TRBD1 (7 bases). The germline V gene has CDR1 MDHEN and CDR2 SYDVKM. Trimming took off 7 bases at V and 2 bases at J, with 15 bases between the two ends. The CDR3 runs to 14 residues. The CDR3 DNA reads as TGTGCCAGCATGGTGGAGGGGGCAGCCTACGAGCAGTACTTC. Translated, it gives CASMVEGAAYEQYF.

This clonotype was seen at least ten times. The CDR3 DNA sequence: TGTGCCAGCAGCCAAGATTCGGTGGGGTGGGCTGAAGCTTTCTTT. Translating it yields CASSQDSVGWAEAFF. This rearrangement joins TRBV3-1 to TRBJ1-1, with D unresolved. Germline V CDR1 and CDR2: LGHDT, YNNKEL (reference sequence). The CDR3 is 15 residues long. V lost 0 bases to trimming and J lost 6 bases, with 14 bases between them.

In this sample, this clonotype turned up many times. The chain employs TRBV18 and TRBJ2-7, with D possibly TRBD1 on 6 matching bases. Germline V lookup: CDR1 KGHSH, CDR2 LQKENI. The CDR3 runs to 14 residues. V was trimmed by 5 bases and J by 1 base, leaving 12 bases between them. In DNA form, the CDR3 reads TGTGCCAGCTCAGCTCACGGACAGTCCTACGAGCAGTACTTC. Translation gives CASSAHGQSYEQYF.

Ten or more counts support this clonotype. The chain joins TRBV28 to TRBJ2-3; 9 nucleotides agree with TRBD2. V gave up 6 bases and J gave up 1 base; unmatched junction bases: 20. This CDR3 is 20 amino acids long. From germline, CDR1 is MDHEN and CDR2 SYDVKM. The CDR3 nucleotides are TGTGCCAGCAGCCTACTCCCCCAGCGGGAGCGGGAGGTTGGCACAGATACGCAGTATTTT. Translation: CASSLLPQREREVGTDTQYF.